This TCR beta chain was sequenced in a study of blood T cell repertoires in COVID-19. In the study overall: Samples came from the United States, Italy and Spain, spanning acute and convalescent COVID-19. The cDNA or gDNA used as material had been derived from T cells, B-cell-depleted T cells, or PBMCs.

Per germline, CDR1 SEHNR and CDR2 FQNEAQ (reference sequence). Losses at the gene ends were 3 bases for V and 1 base for J; bases not matched to a gene: 2. CDR3 length: 15 residues. In this sample, this clone turned up once. As originally analysed: Estimation of nucleated cell counts relied on the amplification of reference gene primers. The data were produced by immunoSEQ multiplex PCR, yet TCRdb's version contains in-frame clones alone and is incomplete. V and J calls plus clone size are reproduced from that table; the DNA served to infer D and trimming. This sample has around 280,000 clones, with about 87% found just once.

This TCR was sampled from an older man with acute or convalescent COVID-19. Sequencing input: peripheral blood. The rearrangement uses TRBV7-9 and TRBJ1-4; 7 bases are a match to TRBD1. The CDR3 spells CASSFRQGTNEKLFF. The DNA for the CDR3 is TGTGCCAGCAGCTTCCGACAGGGAACTAATGAAAAACTGTTTTTT.